This TCR beta chain was sequenced in a study of blood T cells in healthy people across ages. This clonotype was counted between two and nine times. Its specificity is not known. Donors ranged from about 6 to 90 years old and were healthy Caucasians in Russia. A second roughly 6 to 12 cycle PCR used barcoded and J-beta primers. TCRdb reprocessed the 5' RACE reads via MiXCR and lists one record per CDR3 protein. The sample lists fewer than 2,000,000 distinct CDR3 sequences, 35% to 50% occurring once. V dropped 5 bases and J dropped 8; count of bases not matched to a gene: 7. This CDR3 has 13 amino acids. Germline CDR1 is MNHNY and CDR2 is SVGAGI (reference sequence). Overall study results and limits: Both naive CD4+ cell counts and diversity were greater in long-lived donors than in aged donors. One million T cells yielded diversity estimates that were considered underestimates.

This sequence originates from a human donor in good health. The sequencing input was blood. The chain couples TRBV6-6 to TRBJ1-2; 8 bases are shared with TRBD1. The CDR3 here is CASSPDRGWGYTF. DNA for the CDR3: TGTGCCAGCAGTCCAGACAGGGGTTGGGGCTACACCTTC.